This is a list of T cell receptor beta chains from one sample in a study of blood T cell repertoires in COVID-19. This table comes from immunoSEQ multiplex PCR, and its TCRdb copy is limited to in-frame clones, with some not included. The sample lists approximately 200,000 clones; 80% to 85% were seen once. Sample: peripheral blood. All receptors come from a woman aged 30 to 39 who had recovered from COVID-19. CDR3s include the opening cysteine and the closing phenylalanine or tryptophan. Each record gives: V gene, J gene, clone size, D gene, CDR3 DNA, CDR3 protein. D genes are given only for firm matches. Clone size is shown for a subset of rows, as once, few, many or a class of expanded clone.

v_gene: TRBV5-1
j_gene: TRBJ2-5
abundance: -
d_gene: -
CDR3nt: TGCGCCAGCAGCTTGGCCATCGGGGTTAGTGTGGAGACCCAGTACTTC
CDR3aa: CASSLAIGVSVETQYF

v_gene: TRBV5-1
j_gene: TRBJ1-3
abundance: -
d_gene: -
CDR3nt: TGCGCCAGCAGCTTACAGGCCTCTGGAAACACCATATATTTT
CDR3aa: CASSLQASGNTIYF

v_gene: TRBV2
j_gene: TRBJ1-4
abundance: -
d_gene: -
CDR3nt: TGTGCCAGCAGTGAAAACCCCCTCCCCCTTAGCCTGGAAAAACTGTTTTTT
CDR3aa: CASSENPLPLSLEKLFF

v_gene: TRBV2
j_gene: TRBJ2-7
abundance: -
d_gene: -
CDR3nt: TGTGCCAGCAGAGGGGCTCGGGTCGGCGAGCAGTACTTC
CDR3aa: CASRGARVGEQYF

v_gene: TRBV29-1
j_gene: TRBJ1-1
abundance: -
d_gene: -
CDR3nt: TGCAGCGTGAGGGGGTACCGGAACACTGAAGCTTTCTTT
CDR3aa: CSVRGYRNTEAFF

v_gene: TRBV28
j_gene: TRBJ2-5
abundance: -
d_gene: TRBD2
CDR3nt: TGTGCCAGCAGTCGACTAGCGGGAGGGCGAGGAGAGACCCAGTACTTC
CDR3aa: CASSRLAGGRGETQYF

v_gene: TRBV3-1/TRBV3-2
j_gene: TRBJ2-1
abundance: few
d_gene: -
CDR3nt: TGTGCCAGCAGCCAAGTATTAGCGCAGGCCTACAATGAGCAGTTCTTC
CDR3aa: CASSQVLAQAYNEQFF

v_gene: TRBV6-6
j_gene: TRBJ2-5
abundance: -
d_gene: TRBD2
CDR3nt: TGTGCCAGCAGTCATAGCGCGGGAGGGCCAATTGGTGAGACCCAGTACTTC
CDR3aa: CASSHSAGGPIGETQYF

v_gene: TRBV6-1
j_gene: TRBJ2-3
abundance: -
d_gene: -
CDR3nt: TGTGCCAGCAGCGACCCGGGAGATACGCAGTATTTT
CDR3aa: CASSDPGDTQYF

v_gene: TRBV15
j_gene: TRBJ2-5
abundance: once
d_gene: TRBD2
CDR3nt: TGTGCCACCAGCCGAAAGGCTAGCGGGTTCCAAGAGACCCAGTACTTC
CDR3aa: CATSRKASGFQETQYF

v_gene: TRBV13
j_gene: TRBJ2-1
abundance: -
d_gene: TRBD2
CDR3nt: TGTGCCAGCAGCGCGCGGCGGGAGATGGCCAATGAGCAGTTCTTC
CDR3aa: CASSARREMANEQFF

v_gene: TRBV6-5
j_gene: TRBJ1-2
abundance: -
d_gene: TRBD1
CDR3nt: TGTGCCAGCAGTAAGGGGACAGCCCGGATCTACACCTTC
CDR3aa: CASSKGTARIYTF

v_gene: TRBV9
j_gene: TRBJ1-5
abundance: few
d_gene: -
CDR3nt: TGTGCCAGCAGCGTAGGAGGGTTTAATCAGCCCCAGCATTTT
CDR3aa: CASSVGGFNQPQHF

v_gene: TRBV2
j_gene: TRBJ2-3
abundance: -
d_gene: TRBD2
CDR3nt: TGTGCCAGCAGTGAACTAGGGCTAGCGGGAGGAGAACTGTTAAATACGCAGTATTTT
CDR3aa: CASSELGLAGGELLNTQYF

v_gene: TRBV29-1
j_gene: TRBJ1-4
abundance: -
d_gene: TRBD1
CDR3nt: TGCAGCGCCGGGACAGGGCAATTAACTAATGAAAAACTGTTTTTT
CDR3aa: CSAGTGQLTNEKLFF

v_gene: TRBV11-2
j_gene: TRBJ2-2
abundance: few
d_gene: TRBD1
CDR3nt: TGTGCCAGCAGCTTCGGGACAGGGAACACCGGGGAGCTGTTTTTT
CDR3aa: CASSFGTGNTGELFF

v_gene: TRBV2
j_gene: TRBJ2-2
abundance: -
d_gene: -
CDR3nt: TGTGCCAGCAGTGAACGGCAGGGGAACACCGGGGAGCTGTTTTTT
CDR3aa: CASSERQGNTGELFF

v_gene: TRBV24-1
j_gene: TRBJ2-3
abundance: -
d_gene: TRBD2
CDR3nt: TGTGCCACCAGTGACCTGGGACTAGCGGAAGGCACAGATACGCAGTATTTT
CDR3aa: CATSDLGLAEGTDTQYF

v_gene: TRBV28
j_gene: TRBJ2-7
abundance: few
d_gene: -
CDR3nt: TGTGCCAGCAGTTTCCCGGACAGACTTAACGAGCAGTACTTC
CDR3aa: CASSFPDRLNEQYF

v_gene: TRBV5-1
j_gene: TRBJ2-5
abundance: -
d_gene: TRBD1
CDR3nt: TGCGCCAGCAGCTGGGGTGGGACAGGGGAAGAGACCCAGTACTTC
CDR3aa: CASSWGGTGEETQYF

v_gene: TRBV19
j_gene: TRBJ1-3
abundance: -
d_gene: -
CDR3nt: TGTGGCGTACTCGGGGTCCCTGGAAACACCATATATTTT
CDR3aa: CGVLGVPGNTIYF

v_gene: TRBV6-1
j_gene: TRBJ2-4
abundance: -
d_gene: -
CDR3nt: TGTGCCAGCAGTGAATACTGGAAGAATAGTGGGTCGGAGAACATTCAGTACTTC
CDR3aa: CASSEYWKNSGSENIQYF

v_gene: TRBV7-3
j_gene: TRBJ2-3
abundance: -
d_gene: TRBD2
CDR3nt: TGTGCCAGCAGCCCTGGGACTAGCGGAACAGATACGCAGTATTTT
CDR3aa: CASSPGTSGTDTQYF

v_gene: TRBV27
j_gene: TRBJ1-5
abundance: once
d_gene: -
CDR3nt: TGTGCCAGCAGCTCCCGGTCCGTTGGCAATCAGCCCCAGCATTTT
CDR3aa: CASSSRSVGNQPQHF

v_gene: TRBV7-9
j_gene: TRBJ2-7
abundance: -
d_gene: TRBD1
CDR3nt: TGTGCCAGCAGCTTACAGGACAGGGGCACCTACGAGCAGTACTTC
CDR3aa: CASSLQDRGTYEQYF

v_gene: TRBV5-1
j_gene: TRBJ1-1
abundance: -
d_gene: -
CDR3nt: TGCGCCAGCAGCTTGTATCGTAACCGGGCTTTCTTT
CDR3aa: CASSLYRNRAFF

v_gene: TRBV6-5
j_gene: TRBJ2-5
abundance: -
d_gene: TRBD2
CDR3nt: TGTGCCAGCAGCCCCGGGGCGGGAGACGCCCAGTACTTC
CDR3aa: CASSPGAGDAQYF

v_gene: TRBV6-4
j_gene: TRBJ2-1
abundance: once
d_gene: TRBD2
CDR3nt: TGTGCCAGCAGTGACGGAGCGGGGGGGAGCTCCTACAATGAGCAGTTCTTC
CDR3aa: CASSDGAGGSSYNEQFF

v_gene: TRBV24-1
j_gene: TRBJ2-5
abundance: -
d_gene: TRBD1
CDR3nt: TGTGCCACTAGAGGGACAGGAGGGGAGACCCAGTACTTC
CDR3aa: CATRGTGGETQYF

v_gene: TRBV18
j_gene: TRBJ2-7
abundance: -
d_gene: TRBD2
CDR3nt: TGTGCCAGCTCACCAAACCGACTAGCGGGAGATTCTTACGAGCAGTACTTC
CDR3aa: CASSPNRLAGDSYEQYF

v_gene: TRBV19
j_gene: TRBJ1-3
abundance: -
d_gene: -
CDR3nt: TGTGCCAGTAGGACAGGTCCTAACTTTAACTCTGGAAACACCATATATTTT
CDR3aa: CASRTGPNFNSGNTIYF

v_gene: TRBV10-3
j_gene: TRBJ2-1
abundance: -
d_gene: TRBD2
CDR3nt: TGTGCCATCAGGGGACTAGCGGGAGGGGCCTACAATGAGCAGTTCTTC
CDR3aa: CAIRGLAGGAYNEQFF

v_gene: TRBV11-2
j_gene: TRBJ2-7
abundance: few
d_gene: TRBD2
CDR3nt: TGTGCCAGCAGGAGACTAGCGGCAAGCTCCTACGAGCAGTACTTC
CDR3aa: CASRRLAASSYEQYF

v_gene: TRBV7-3
j_gene: TRBJ1-1
abundance: once
d_gene: TRBD1
CDR3nt: TGTGCCAGCAGCCAATCCACAGGGGACACTGAAGCTTTCTTT
CDR3aa: CASSQSTGDTEAFF

v_gene: TRBV18
j_gene: TRBJ2-3
abundance: once
d_gene: -
CDR3nt: TGTGCCAGCTCATCAGGAGATACGCAGTATTTT
CDR3aa: CASSSGDTQYF

v_gene: TRBV11-3
j_gene: TRBJ1-1
abundance: once
d_gene: TRBD1
CDR3nt: TGTGCCAGCAGCTCTGGGACAGCCGTTGAAGCTTTCTTT
CDR3aa: CASSSGTAVEAFF

v_gene: TRBV4-1
j_gene: TRBJ1-1
abundance: few
d_gene: -
CDR3nt: TGCGCCAGCAGCCAGGATTTGCTAGGTCTACAGACGAGGGTGTCAAAAGCTTTCTTT
CDR3aa: CASSQDLLGLQTRVSKAFF